These 25 T cell receptor beta chains share one sample of origin, sequenced in a study of T-cell memory formation after mild COVID-19. TCRdb itself ran the 5' RACE reads through MiXCR, one entry per CDR3 protein. The sample consists of approximately 260,000 distinct CDR3 sequences, 15% to 20% of them appearing once. What was sequenced was PBMCs or a T cell subset sorted from them (not recorded which). The receptors come from a man aged 18-30 years who had mild COVID-19 (a few samples of this study predate the infection). Cell type and time point are not known.

This clonotype has just a few counts. This chain links TRBV10-3 with TRBJ1-2; TRBD1 matches 11 bases. This CDR3 has 15 amino acids. Germline values: CDR1 ENHRY, CDR2 SYGVKD. The trim removed 4 bases at V and 4 bases at J, leaving 5 bases unmatched. The DNA of the CDR3 is TGTGCCATCAGTGGGACAGGGGGCCTCAGCTATGGCTACACCTTC. Encoded protein: CAISGTGGLSYGYTF.

This chain joins TRBV7-3 and TRBJ2-7; D gene unclear. CDR1 is SGHTA and CDR2 is FQGTGA in the germline V gene. The CDR3 length is 15 residues. Trimming took 2 bases from V and 1 from J, leaving 12 bases between them. CDR3 nucleotide sequence: TGTGCCAGCAGCTTATGGCGTAGTATGTCCTACGAGCAGTACTTC. Its translation: CASSLWRSMSYEQYF.

This clonotype appeared many times. The chain carries TRBV5-1 and TRBJ2-1; maybe TRBD2 (5 bases). This CDR3 is 15 amino acids long. The ends were cut back, 4 bases at V and 0 bases at J, with 11 bases in the middle. CDR1 is SGHRS and CDR2 is YFSETQ in the germline V gene. CDR3 bases: TGCGCCAGCAGCAGAGCGGTTCTCTCCTACAATGAGCAGTTCTTC. It encodes CASSRAVLSYNEQFF.

The rearrangement links TRBV29-1 to TRBJ1-1, with D unclear. The CDR3 runs 14 residues. Trimming removed 6 bases at V and 1 base at J, with 15 bases between. Germline V lookup: CDR1 SQVTM, CDR2 ANQGSEA. The CDR3 DNA is TGCAGCGTAAACTCAAGATCAGGGAACACTGAAGCTTTCTTT. It yields the protein CSVNSRSGNTEAFF.

Only a few counts were recorded for this clonotype. The rearrangement joins TRBV29-1 to TRBJ2-2, with D uncertain. CDR3 size: 14 residues. V shed 4 bases and J shed 2 bases, with 11 bases lying between them. Germline assignment: CDR1 SQVTM and CDR2 ANQGSEA. The CDR3: CSVGHGANTGELFF. CDR3 coding DNA: TGCAGCGTTGGTCACGGCGCCAACACCGGGGAGCTGTTTTTT.

This clonotype was seen a few times. This chain links TRBV13 with TRBJ1-2; D is unresolved. CDR1 and CDR2 (germline): PRHDT, FYEKMQ (reference sequence). Between the trimmed V and J ends, which lost 1 base and 6 bases, there was a span of 6 bases. The CDR3 sequence is 12 residues long. CDR3 DNA: TGTGCCAGCAGCTTAGAAGGCCATGGCTACACCTTC. This encodes CASSLEGHGYTF. Together with reference TRBV13 and TRBJ1-2, the CDR3 gives the full variable domain: AAGVIQSPRHLIKEKRETATLKCYPIPRHDTVYWYQQGPGQDPQFLISFYEKMQSDKGSIPDRFSAQQFSDYHSELNMSSLELGDSALYFCASSLEGHGYTFGSGTRLTVV.

The table lists this clonotype with a few counts. The chain couples TRBV9 to TRBJ1-5; TRBD1 matches at 9 bases. The CDR3 covers 15 residues. The V segment lost 4 bases and the J segment 6 bases; nucleotides outside the gene matches: 8. The germline gives CDR1 SGDLS, CDR2 YYNGEE. Here the CDR3 reads CASSITGGPTQPQHF. CDR3 sequence (DNA): TGTGCCAGCAGCATAACAGGGGGCCCGACTCAGCCCCAGCATTTT.

This clonotype was seen only a few times. V gene TRBV7-2 combines with J gene TRBJ2-5, with 7 bases that match TRBD2. Germline loops: CDR1 SGHTA, CDR2 FQGNSA. The junction had 8 bases not matched to a gene; V was cut back by 5 bases and J by 5 bases. The CDR3 is 14 residues long. This chain's CDR3 is CASSTGLGWETQYF. The CDR3 DNA sequence: TGTGCCAGCAGCACCGGACTAGGGTGGGAGACCCAGTACTTC.

A few counts support this clonotype. The chain recombines TRBV7-2 with TRBJ1-5; 7 positions match TRBD1. Germline V CDR1 and CDR2: SGHTA, FQGNSA. The V and J ends lost 5 bases and 5 bases, in that order; junction bases with no gene match: 9. This CDR3 has 15 amino acids. DNA of the CDR3: TGTGCCAGCAGCCGATACCAGGGGGATGATCAGCCCCAGCATTTT. Amino acids: CASSRYQGDDQPQHF.

A few counts support this clonotype. The chain combines TRBV20-1 with TRBJ2-3; 8 bases fit TRBD1. Germline CDR1 is DFQATT and CDR2 is SNEGSKA (reference sequence). The CDR3 is 15 residues long. The J segment lost 1 base and the V segment lost 0 bases, leaving 3 bases of the junction unmatched. The CDR3 reads CSAREVGQGTDTQYF. The CDR3, as DNA: TGCAGTGCTAGAGAAGTGGGACAGGGCACAGATACGCAGTATTTT.

The J gene is TRBJ2-7, the V gene TRBV23-1; 8 nucleotides agree with TRBD1. TRBV23-1 is labeled an ORF, and its function is uncertain. This CDR3 is 16 amino acids long. J gave up 2 bases and V 6 bases, and 12 bases lay outside the gene matches. The CDR3 DNA reads TGCGCCAGCAGCCCCCCTCGACAGGGGACTCCCTACGAGCAGTACGTC. Translating it yields CASSPPRQGTPYEQYV.

The rearrangement joins TRBV20-1 to TRBJ2-3; the D gene could be TRBD1 or TRBD2 (6 bases each). In germline, CDR1 is DFQATT, CDR2 SNEGSKA (reference sequence). The CDR3 has 15 amino acids. Trimming pared 7 bases from V and 2 bases from J, leaving 19 bases between. CDR3 bases: TGCAGTGTTGGCCGGACGGGGGCCGCCACAGATACGCAGTATTTT. Translating it yields CSVGRTGAATDTQYF.

The gene calls are TRBV15 and TRBJ1-6; D unclear. The germline V gene encodes CDR1 LNHNV and CDR2 YYDKDF (reference sequence). The CDR3 loop spans 14 amino acids. Trimming removed 1 base at V and 6 bases at J, with 7 bases between. CDR3 sequence reads: CATSRVIGNSPLHF. In DNA form, the CDR3 reads TGTGCCACCAGCAGAGTTATCGGTAATTCACCCCTCCACTTT. The full variable domain, in which reference TRBV15 and TRBJ1-6 provide the parts outside the CDR3, is DAMVIQNPRYQVTQFGKPVTLSCSQTLNHNVMYWYQQKSSQAPKLLFHYYDKDFNNEADTPDNFQSRRPNTSFCFLDIRSPGLGDTAMYLCATSRVIGNSPLHFGNGTRLTVT.

This clonotype was seen more than once but under ten times. This chain joins TRBV20-1 and TRBJ2-7; 8 bases are a match to TRBD1. The CDR3 sequence is 15 residues long. V shed 4 bases and J 3 bases; nucleotides not matched to a gene: 11. Germline-derived CDR1 and CDR2 are DFQATT and SNEGSKA (reference sequence). CDR3 loop: CSATASQGAHYEQYF. The CDR3 DNA reads TGCAGTGCTACCGCTTCGCAGGGGGCTCACTACGAGCAGTACTTC.

This clonotype has just a few counts. The chain joins TRBV3-1 to TRBJ1-2; perhaps TRBD1 as D (5 bases). This CDR3 has 17 residues. Per germline, CDR1 LGHDT and CDR2 YNNKEL (reference sequence). Trimming removed 2 bases from V and 2 bases from J, with 18 bases in between. The CDR3 DNA follows: TGTGCCAGCAGCCAATTCCAGGGACCGGTATTGAACTATGGCTACACCTTC. Its protein product is CASSQFQGPVLNYGYTF.

The chain is built from TRBV5-1 and TRBJ2-7; perhaps D is TRBD1 or TRBD2 (6 bases each). The CDR3 is 15 amino acids. Germline V gene sequence: CDR1 SGHRS, CDR2 YFSETQ. The V gene lost 4 bases and the J gene lost 4 bases, with 18 bases spanning the gap. CDR3 DNA: TGCGCCAGCAGCCACTCCGACGGGGGCCAATACGAGCAGTACTTC. Amino acid sequence: CASSHSDGGQYEQYF.

The sample holds a few counts of this clonotype. The rearrangement links TRBV10-3 to TRBJ2-6; 7 nucleotides align to TRBD1. The CDR3 has 17 residues. Germline V gene lookup returns CDR1 ENHRY and CDR2 SYGVKD. Trimming at V came to 4 bases and at J to 0 bases, leaving 6 bases not matched to a gene. The CDR3 nucleotides are TGTGCCATCAGTGGAGGGACAGCTAGCTCTGGGGCCAACGTCCTGACTTTC. It yields the protein CAISGGTASSGANVLTF.

The sample holds many counts of this clonotype. The chain combines TRBV7-2 with TRBJ2-7; weak D call: TRBD1 (6 bases). The CDR3 runs 13 residues. The V gene lost 3 bases and the J gene lost 4 bases, with 10 bases spanning the gap. Per the germline V gene, CDR1 is SGHTA and CDR2 is FQGNSA. The CDR3 coding sequence is TGTGCCAGCAGCTTGTCGACAGGTTACGAGCAGTACTTC. Encoded protein: CASSLSTGYEQYF.

The chain employs TRBV7-8 and TRBJ1-2; a possible D gene is TRBD1 (5 bases). The CDR3 has 17 residues. Germline V gives CDR1 SGHVS, CDR2 FQNEAQ. Trimming left V 5 bases short and J 6 bases short, with 25 bases between. This CDR3 reads CASSLSEGRGALHGYTF. Written as DNA, the CDR3 is TGTGCCAGCAGCCTCTCGGAGGGGAGGGGAGCACTACATGGCTACACCTTC. The full variable domain, its missing parts supplied by reference TRBV7-8 and TRBJ1-2, is GAGVSQSPRYKVAKRGQDVALRCDPISGHVSLFWYQQALGQGPEFLTYFQNEAQLDKSGLPSDRFFAERPEGSVSTLKIQRTQQEDSAVYLCASSLSEGRGALHGYTFGSGTRLTVV.

This clonotype was counted ten times or more. The chain carries TRBV5-1 and TRBJ2-3, with TRBD2 identical over 8 bases. The ends lost 2 bases at V and 1 base at J; junction bases unmatched: 0. Germline CDR1 reads SGHRS; CDR2 reads YFSETQ. The CDR3 consists of 14 residues. CDR3 DNA sequence: TGCGCCAGCAGCTTTAGCGGGGGCACAGATACGCAGTATTTT. Its protein product is CASSFSGGTDTQYF.

This clonotype was picked up a small number of times. The CDR3 sequence is CASSFNGSPLHF. The CDR3 DNA follows: TGTGCCAGCAGTTTCAACGGATCACCCCTCCACTTT. This chain joins TRBV6-5 and TRBJ1-6; D not resolved. With 4 bases removed from V and 10 bases from J, the gap between germline ends came to 8 bases. The CDR3 runs 12 residues. Germline loops: CDR1 MNHEY, CDR2 SVGAGI.

This chain connects TRBV5-1 to TRBJ2-1; TRBD2 matches at 9 bases. V was clipped by 4 bases and J by 4 bases; unmatched bases: 9. Per germline, CDR1 SGHRS and CDR2 YFSETQ. This CDR3 region has 16 residues. As DNA, the CDR3 is TGCGCCAGCAGCCCGGCCGTAGCGGGGGTATACAATGAGCAGTTCTTC. The encoded protein is CASSPAVAGVYNEQFF.

V is TRBV27 and J is TRBJ2-3; the match to TRBD1 covers 9 bases. Germline V gene sequence: CDR1 MNHEY, CDR2 SMNVEV (reference sequence). This CDR3 is 16 amino acids long. V shed 7 bases, J shed 3 bases, and the junction held 11 bases outside the gene matches. The CDR3: CASTGIQGAGTDTQYF. The DNA of the CDR3 is TGTGCCAGCACCGGTATACAGGGGGCGGGAACAGATACGCAGTATTTT.

This clonotype was counted ten times or more. The chain couples TRBV7-8 to TRBJ2-5, with D perhaps assigned TRBD1 or TRBD2 (6 bases each). CDR3 size: 15 residues. The ends were cut back, 4 bases at V and 1 base at J, with 13 bases in the middle. Germline CDR1 reads SGHVS; CDR2 reads FQNEAQ. The CDR3 sequence: CASSWGAGRQETQYF. CDR3 sequence (DNA): TGTGCCAGCAGCTGGGGGGCGGGGCGCCAAGAGACCCAGTACTTC.

This clonotype was observed a handful of times. The chain links TRBV11-2 to TRBJ2-5; D unresolved. Trimming shortened V by 3 bases and J by 2 bases, and 7 bases separated the two germline ends. This CDR3 has 13 amino acids. CDR1 is SGHAT, CDR2 FQNNGV, per germline. The CDR3 region is CASSFIPQETQYF. CDR3 DNA sequence: TGTGCCAGCAGCTTTATCCCTCAAGAGACCCAGTACTTC. Full variable domain (rest looked up from reference TRBV11-2 and TRBJ2-5): EAGVAQSPRYKIIEKRQSVAFWCNPISGHATLYWYQQILGQGPKLLIQFQNNGVVDDSQLPKDRFSAERLKGVDSTLKIQPAKLEDSAVYLCASSFIPQETQYFGPGTRLLVL.